The text below deals with one TCR beta chain. This record comes from a study of blood T cell repertoires in COVID-19. Overall study: PBMCs, B-cell-depleted T cells, or T cells were the source of the cDNA or gDNA that made up the material.

In the authors' methods: The authors estimated nucleated cell counts from reference gene primer amplification. Some clones are missing from TCRdb's copy, which holds only in-frame ones; the method was immunoSEQ multiplex PCR. That table supplies the V and J calls and clone size; D and trimming were determined from the DNA. Of approximately 210,000 clones in the sample, roughly 90% are singletons; the top ten hold 0.65% to 0.95%. Germline CDR1 and CDR2: MNHEY and SVGAGI. Trimming took 6 bases from V and 7 from J; bases not matched to a gene: 5. The CDR3 runs to 14 residues. The V and J genes are TRBV6-5 and TRBJ1-4; 10 bases fit TRBD1. This clonotype originated in a woman between 70 and 85 years old with acute or convalescent COVID-19. Sequenced: peripheral blood. This chain's CDR3 is CASRGTGAGEKLFF. DNA of the CDR3: TGTGCCAGCAGGGGGACAGGGGCAGGTGAAAAACTGTTTTTT.